This T cell receptor beta chain was documented in a study of cytomegalovirus exposure and HLA in healthy donors (dated by TCRdb to 2015 to 2018). Context from the whole study: According to a later analysis, the 110 or so validation repertoires were produced on the same platform as the 700 or so repertoires of the first cohort. The study aimed to test whether signatures of past pathogen exposure could be identified by cataloging public T cell receptors. In addition to the first cohort of several hundred subjects, a separate validation cohort of 100 to 150 different subjects was used. To predict cytomegalovirus infection status, the study brought together high-throughput TCR immunosequencing, statistical association of individual TCRs with disease status, and machine learning.

Its CDR3 holds 16 amino acids, cysteine through phenylalanine. Of all the DNA, just the CDR3 is kept, 48 bases in frame from base 1. Trimming accounts for 5 bases at V and 3 bases at J, while the number of junction bases matched to no gene is 10. CDR1 and CDR2 are drawn from the germline V gene (reference sequence): MNHNY, SVGAGI. Donors formed part of the validation cohort, which comprised over a hundred subjects and was distinct from the first cohort of 690 or so subjects. The protocol used for the library was the immunoSEQ multiplex PCR assay. In the authors' own workflow: A statistical classification framework was built to diagnose cytomegalovirus status from the catalog of TCR beta chain sequences. Here the immuneACCESS table is served through TCRdb, limited to in-frame sequences with V and J called. Missing clones are a known gap in these copies; in checked studies unresolved V genes cover under half, and the rest lacks a known reason. D and trimming were read from the DNA, whereas the V and J calls and clone size are those reported in that table. This sample holds under 150,000 clones; roughly nine tenths were observed only once. 2.5% to 3.5% of the sample is held by the ten biggest clonotypes.

With respect to this clone: Its specific antigen is unknown. Base qualities are missing; no much larger clone stands one base away.

The paper's findings and limits, for the study overall: According to the authors, the approach could potentially be generalized to other disease states and immunological phenotypes. In vitro tests confirmed that three of the cytomegalovirus-associated TCR beta chains recognize cytomegalovirus antigens. Most TCR sequences were seen in very few donors, while some public TCRs were found in many individuals. The validation cohort had no HLA typing available for a later analysis, so co-occurrence within that cohort was assessed over all 120 or so repertoires. The classifier was reported to diagnose cytomegalovirus status with high specificity and sensitivity in both the original cohort and the validation cohort. Subsequent analysis determined that TCRs grouped into clusters in the first cohort also showed a tendency toward co-occurrence across the 130 or so validation repertoires, and 90% to 95% of cluster scores exceeded 0. The study gave a list of about 150 TCR beta chains associated with cytomegalovirus.

The rearrangement combines TRBV6-6 with TRBJ1-1; 9 nucleotides in the junction match TRBD1. The receptor's source is a man between 18 and 29 years old in good health and CMV-seronegative. Sample: PBMCs. The CDR3 region: CASSAGTGWRDTEAFF. The DNA is as follows: TGTGCCAGCAGTGCCGGGACAGGGTGGAGGGACACTGAAGCTTTCTTT.